This TCR beta chain was retrieved from a study of blood T cells in healthy people across ages. The study, taken as a whole, reports: The study found TCR beta diversity correlated strongly with naive T cell percentage.

The CDR3 has 16 amino acids. Germline V gene data show CDR1 as DFQATT and CDR2 as SNEGSKA (reference sequence). Trimming at V came to 0 bases and at J to 5 bases, leaving 12 bases not matched to a gene. Alongside a J-beta primer mix, a sample-barcoded 5' primer served in a second PCR lasting about 7 to 11 cycles. Each CDR3 protein is one row after TCRdb ran MiXCR on the 5' RACE reads. The table has about 1.4 million distinct CDR3 sequences, approximately 59% seen once. The table lists this clonotype with many counts. Its antigen is as yet unknown. The sequence derives from a man aged 18 to 29 in good health. This sequence joins TRBV20-1 and TRBJ1-2, with 7 bases fitting TRBD1. The specimen was blood. The chain's CDR3 is CSARDLSQGEVYGYTF. DNA for the CDR3: TGCAGTGCTAGAGACCTATCCCAGGGGGAGGTATATGGCTACACCTTC.